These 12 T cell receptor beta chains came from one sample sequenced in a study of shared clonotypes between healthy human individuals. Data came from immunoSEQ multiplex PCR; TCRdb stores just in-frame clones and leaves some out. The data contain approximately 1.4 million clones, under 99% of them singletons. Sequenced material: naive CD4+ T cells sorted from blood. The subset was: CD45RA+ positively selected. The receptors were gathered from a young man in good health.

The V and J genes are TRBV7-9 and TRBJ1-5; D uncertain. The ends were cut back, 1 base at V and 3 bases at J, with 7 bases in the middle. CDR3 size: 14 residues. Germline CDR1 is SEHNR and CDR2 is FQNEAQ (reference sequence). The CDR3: CASSLGNNNQPQHF. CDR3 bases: TGTGCCAGCAGCTTAGGCAATAACAATCAGCCCCAGCATTTT.

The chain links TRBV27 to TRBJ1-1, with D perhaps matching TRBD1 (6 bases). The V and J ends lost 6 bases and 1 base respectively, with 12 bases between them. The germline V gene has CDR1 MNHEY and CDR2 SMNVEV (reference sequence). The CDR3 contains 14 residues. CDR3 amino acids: CASSRVGGNTEAFF. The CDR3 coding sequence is TGTGCCAGCAGCCGAGTAGGGGGGAACACTGAAGCTTTCTTT.

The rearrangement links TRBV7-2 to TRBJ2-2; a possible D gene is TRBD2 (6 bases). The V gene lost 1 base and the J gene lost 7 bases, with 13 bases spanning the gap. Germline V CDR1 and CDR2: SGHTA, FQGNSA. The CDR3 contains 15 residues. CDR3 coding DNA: TGTGCCAGCAGCTTAGTACTAGCCGGAATCGGGGAGCTGTTTTTT. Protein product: CASSLVLAGIGELFF. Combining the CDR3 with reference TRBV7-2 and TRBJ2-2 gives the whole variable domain GAGVSQSPSNKVTEKGKDVELRCDPISGHTALYWYRQSLGQGLEFLIYFQGNSAPDKSGLPSDRFSAERTGGSVSTLTIQRTQQEDSAVYLCASSLVLAGIGELFFGEGSRLTVL.

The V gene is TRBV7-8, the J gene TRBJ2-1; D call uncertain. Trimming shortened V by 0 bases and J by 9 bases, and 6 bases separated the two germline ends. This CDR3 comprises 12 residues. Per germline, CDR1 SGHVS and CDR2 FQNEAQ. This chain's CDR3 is CASSLAVGEQFF. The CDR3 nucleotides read TGTGCCAGCAGCTTAGCGGTAGGTGAGCAGTTCTTC.

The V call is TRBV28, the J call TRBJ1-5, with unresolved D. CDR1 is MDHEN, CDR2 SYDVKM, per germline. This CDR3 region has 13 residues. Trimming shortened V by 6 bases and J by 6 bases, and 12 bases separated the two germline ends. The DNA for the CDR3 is TGTGCCAGCAGCACTAGATGGGGTCAGCCCCAGCATTTT. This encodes CASSTRWGQPQHF.

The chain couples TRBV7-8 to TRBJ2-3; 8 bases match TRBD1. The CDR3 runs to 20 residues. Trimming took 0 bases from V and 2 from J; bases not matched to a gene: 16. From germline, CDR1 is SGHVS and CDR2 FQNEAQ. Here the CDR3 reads CASSLALYQTGQGPTDTQYF. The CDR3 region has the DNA TGTGCCAGCAGCTTAGCGCTGTACCAAACCGGACAGGGACCCACAGATACGCAGTATTTT.

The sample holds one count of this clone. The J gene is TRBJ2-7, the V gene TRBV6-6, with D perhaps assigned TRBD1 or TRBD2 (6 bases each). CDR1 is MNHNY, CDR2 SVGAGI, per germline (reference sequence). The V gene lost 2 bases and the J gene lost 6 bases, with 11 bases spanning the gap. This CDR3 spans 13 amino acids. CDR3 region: CASSYRGPVEQYF. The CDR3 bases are TGTGCCAGCAGTTACCGGGGGCCGGTCGAGCAGTACTTC.

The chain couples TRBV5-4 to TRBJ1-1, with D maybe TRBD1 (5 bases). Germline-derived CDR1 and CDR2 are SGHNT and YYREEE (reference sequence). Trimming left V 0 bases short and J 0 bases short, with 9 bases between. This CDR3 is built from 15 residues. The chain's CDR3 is CASSLVGVMNTEAFF. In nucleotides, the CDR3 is TGTGCCAGCAGCTTGGTAGGGGTAATGAACACTGAAGCTTTCTTT.

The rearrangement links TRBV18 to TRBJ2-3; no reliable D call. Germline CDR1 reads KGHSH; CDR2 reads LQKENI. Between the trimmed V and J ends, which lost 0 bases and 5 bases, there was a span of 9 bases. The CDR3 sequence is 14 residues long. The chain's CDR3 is CASSPPSNRDTQYF. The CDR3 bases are TGTGCCAGCTCACCACCAAGTAATCGAGATACGCAGTATTTT. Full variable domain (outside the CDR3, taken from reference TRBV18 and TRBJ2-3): NAGVMQNPRHLVRRRGQEARLRCSPMKGHSHVYWYRQLPEEGLKFMVYLQKENIIDESGMPKERFSAEFPKEGPSILRIQQVVRGDSAAYFCASSPPSNRDTQYFGPGTRLTVL.

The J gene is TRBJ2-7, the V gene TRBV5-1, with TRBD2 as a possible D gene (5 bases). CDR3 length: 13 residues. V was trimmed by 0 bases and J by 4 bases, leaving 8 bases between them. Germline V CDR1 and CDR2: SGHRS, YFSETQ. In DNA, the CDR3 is TGCGCCAGCAGCTTGGGAGGGAAGTACGAGCAGTACTTC. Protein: CASSLGGKYEQYF.

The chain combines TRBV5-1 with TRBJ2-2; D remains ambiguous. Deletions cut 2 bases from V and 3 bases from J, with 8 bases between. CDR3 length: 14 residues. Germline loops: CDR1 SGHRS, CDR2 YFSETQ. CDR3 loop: CASSFGSDTGELFF. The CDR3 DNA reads TGCGCCAGCAGCTTCGGCTCGGACACCGGGGAGCTGTTTTTT.

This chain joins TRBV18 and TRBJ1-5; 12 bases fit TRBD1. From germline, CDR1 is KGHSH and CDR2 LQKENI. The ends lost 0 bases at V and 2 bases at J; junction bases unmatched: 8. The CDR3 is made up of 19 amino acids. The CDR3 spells CASSPPGQGALRGNQPQHF. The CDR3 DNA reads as TGTGCCAGCTCACCACCGGGACAGGGGGCTCTTAGGGGCAATCAGCCCCAGCATTTT.